This is a list of T cell receptor beta chains from one sample in a study of CD8 T cells in Susac syndrome. TCRdb used MiXCR to reprocess the immunoSEQ multiplex PCR reads, holding one entry per CDR3 protein. The sample holds roughly 190,000 distinct CDR3 sequences, approximately 93% seen once. The sequenced sample consisted of CD4+ T cells from PBMCs. All receptors come from a human donor in good health. The CDR3 runs from the conserved cysteine through the conserved F or W. The D gene is left open where the match is weak. Expanded clones get a size class; other rows say once, few or many, or leave the size out.

>13|TRBV29-1|TRBJ1-6|few|-
TGCAGCGTTGGCAGCTCCTATAATTCACCCCTCCACTTT
CSVGSSYNSPLHF
>13|TRBV30|TRBJ2-3|-|-
TGTGCCGTTGTCCAGGGCGGTAGAGATACGCAGTATTTT
CAVVQGGRDTQYF
>16|TRBV12-5|TRBJ1-6|-|-
TGTGCTAGAGACAACTTGGGGTTCTCCTATAATTCACCCCTCCACTTT
CARDNLGFSYNSPLHF
>14|TRBV2|TRBJ2-2|-|-
TGTGCCAGCAGGGCTCCGAGTAACACCGGGGAGCTGTTTTTT
CASRAPSNTGELFF
>14|TRBV29-1|TRBJ2-1|-|TRBD2
TGCAGCGGGGGTAGCGGGGGGGCTTACAATGAGCAGTTCTTC
CSGGSGGAYNEQFF
>14|TRBV3-1|TRBJ1-1|-|TRBD1
TGTGCCAGCAGCCGACAGGGGGGAACCACTGAAGCTTTCTTT
CASSRQGGTTEAFF
>13|TRBV19|TRBJ2-7|-|-
TGTGCCAGTAGTAACCGAAAGGATTACGAGCAGTACTTC
CASSNRKDYEQYF
>14|TRBV5-1|TRBJ2-5|-|TRBD1
TGCGCCAGCAGCTGGGGACAGGCTGCGGAGACCCAGTACTTC
CASSWGQAAETQYF
>18|TRBV7-2|TRBJ2-5|-|-
TGTGCCAGCAGCGGCTCGAGGCAGTGGGCAGAGTACCAAGAGACCCAGTACTTC
CASSGSRQWAEYQETQYF
>15|TRBV3-1|TRBJ1-1|-|-
TGTGCCAGCAGCCAAGTGCGTGCCCTGAACACTGAAGCTTTCTTT
CASSQVRALNTEAFF
>13|TRBV29-1|TRBJ1-2|-|TRBD1
TGCAGCGCCCGGGACAGGGAACCCTATGGCTACACCTTC
CSARDREPYGYTF
>14|TRBV5-1|TRBJ2-3|-|-
TGCGCCAGCAGGACCCGGGGGACCACAGATACGCAGTATTTT
CASRTRGTTDTQYF
>14|TRBV29-1|TRBJ1-2|-|-
TGCAGCGCCCACCAAGGTTGGGGAATCTATGGCTACACCTTC
CSAHQGWGIYGYTF
>13|TRBV7-9|TRBJ1-2|-|-
TGTGCCAGCAGCTTGGACAGTACCTATGGCTACACCTTC
CASSLDSTYGYTF
>13|TRBV5-1|TRBJ2-7|-|-
TGCGCCAGCAGCTGGGACGGAGGGTACGAGCAGTACTTC
CASSWDGGYEQYF
>13|TRBV3-1|TRBJ2-1|-|-
TGTGCCAGCAAACACCCACAGGGCAATGAGCAGTTCTTC
CASKHPQGNEQFF
>13|TRBV19|TRBJ1-6|once|-
TGTGCCAGCCGGGACAACTATAATTCACCCCTCCACTTT
CASRDNYNSPLHF
>14|TRBV10-3|TRBJ2-5|once|-
TGTGCCATCAGCGCCGGGACTTCCCAAGAGACCCAGTACTTC
CAISAGTSQETQYF
>14|TRBV20-1|TRBJ2-3|-|TRBD2
TGCAGTGCGGATAGCGGGGGGGTCTCGGATACGCAGTATTTT
CSADSGGVSDTQYF
>14|TRBV7-2|TRBJ2-3|-|TRBD2
TGTGCCAGCAGCCTTGGGAGGGGCTCCGATACGCAGTATTTT
CASSLGRGSDTQYF
>13|TRBV30|TRBJ1-5|-|-
TGTGCCTGGAGTACCTACACGAATCAGCCCCAGCATTTT
CAWSTYTNQPQHF
>15|TRBV4-2|TRBJ2-5|-|-
TGTGCCAGCAGCCAAGAAGAACTAGTGAAAGGGGCCCAGTACTTC
CASSQEELVKGAQYF
>16|TRBV7-9|TRBJ2-7|-|-
TGTGCCAGCACCACCCGGGGGGCGCGAGGTGCGTACGAGCAGTACTTC
CASTTRGARGAYEQYF
>15|TRBV7-3|TRBJ2-5|-|TRBD2
TGTGCCAGCAGCGATTCTAGCGGGGGTACAGAGACCCAGTACTTC
CASSDSSGGTETQYF
>15|TRBV3-1|TRBJ2-1|-|TRBD1
TGTGCCAGCAGCCAACCGACAGGGAGAAACAATGAGCAGTTCTTC
CASSQPTGRNNEQFF
>12|TRBV18|TRBJ1-1|-|TRBD1
TGTGCCAGCTCACCGGGTCAGGGGGGAGCTTTCTTT
CASSPGQGGAFF
>13|TRBV29-1|TRBJ2-1|-|-
TGCAGCGTTGGCCTTGGGACCTACAATGAGCAGTTCTTC
CSVGLGTYNEQFF
>16|TRBV28|TRBJ2-3|-|TRBD2
TGTGCCAGCAGTTTTAGGGGCGGGGGACGCACAGATACGCAGTATTTT
CASSFRGGGRTDTQYF
>14|TRBV9|TRBJ1-1|-|-
TGTGCCAGCAGCGTGACAGCTGGGGGCACTGAAGCTTTCTTT
CASSVTAGGTEAFF
>16|TRBV5-6|TRBJ2-5|-|TRBD2
TGTGCCAGCAGCTTGGACCGGGGGGGCCTCCAAGAGACCCAGTACTTC
CASSLDRGGLQETQYF
>17|TRBV6-2/TRBV6-3|TRBJ1-6|once|-
TGTGCCAGCAGTTACCAACCCGAGAGCTCCTATAATTCACCCCTCCACTTT
CASSYQPESSYNSPLHF
>16|TRBV5-1|TRBJ1-2|-|TRBD1
TGCGCCAGCAGCCCAGACAGGGGGCATACGAGGAATGGCTACACCTTC
CASSPDRGHTRNGYTF